Listed here is a single T cell receptor beta chain. This clonotype was observed a few times. Its target antigen remains unknown. Nothing much larger sits one base from this clone, and base qualities are not available. This sample was included in a study of T cells in Graves' hyperthyroidism and ophthalmopathy (dated by TCRdb to the late 2010s). With respect to the entire study: Peripheral blood was collected at initial diagnosis, before any treatment. To identify distinguishing TCR V-J signatures, a discovery cohort of around 100 patients was used, comprising 40 to 45 with Graves' ophthalmopathy and around 57 with stable Graves' hyperthyroidism. An independent validation cohort of around 20 hyperthyroidism patients and about 15 patients who later progressed to ophthalmopathy tested prospective prediction of ophthalmopathy. The 85 to 100 discovery patients were randomly split 7:3 into training and test sets. In addition, the study compared T-cell repertoires in thyroid tissue and in blood from roughly six Graves' hyperthyroidism patients. Once sampling was done, hyperthyroidism patients were given methimazole at a starting dose of 30 mg daily, whereas ophthalmopathy patients were given high-dose intravenous methylprednisolone. According to the paper, TCR Vbeta CDR3 sequencing was carried out on more than 120 peripheral blood samples, which came from about 45 ophthalmopathy, 75 to 80 hyperthyroidism and about 17 progressor patients.

General findings and caveats noted by the study authors: Most expanded thyroid clonotypes (frequency above 0.001) were also detected in blood, a finding suggesting that blood repertoires may reflect thyroid immune responses. In validation, the model predicted progression to ophthalmopathy a median of about 6.8 months before onset, with roughly 70% sensitivity and nearly 75% specificity. Sample size was not statistically predetermined, and blinding of investigators to group allocation was not performed. In cross-validation, a model built on a 13 V-J signature told ophthalmopathy apart from stable hyperthyroidism with roughly 87% sensitivity and roughly 81% specificity, and in testing the same model reached 80%/75%.

The TCR beta CDR3 regions were amplified from RNA transcripts. For the first round of RT-PCR on the TCR CDR3, the HTBI primer set was used together with the Qiagen OneStep RT-PCR kit. A second multiplex PCR round built the libraries, followed by size selection and purification. The libraries were sequenced on an Illumina HiSeq2000 using paired-end 100 bp reads. On the authors' methods: SOAPnuke was used to process the raw data, with reads discarded if the reads contained adapters or uncalled bases, had a mean Phred below 15, or lacked an exact constant-primer or identifier match. COPE v1.2.5 was used to merge high-quality paired reads, and clonotypes were defined as unique nucleotide sequences. MiTCR v1.1 was used to align clonotypes to the IMGT TRBV, TRBD and TRBJ reference segments. The analysis was restricted to V-J combinations with a frequency above 0.0001, which together covered just over 98% of the repertoires. The TCS score was defined as F50 (clonal expansion) divided by E x V (chaos), with BLOSUM62-based TCRdist calculated between CDR3 peptides within each V-J. Welch's t-statistics and random forest reduced 514 V-J features to 10 to 15, which were used in a naive Bayes classifier (R e1071). In-frame beta chains were kept once TCRdb had trimmed the public reads at Q25 with fastp and called clones with MiXCR. Merged by CDR3 protein, the rows form single entries marked with the most common genes and DNA. These V and J calls are TCRdb output, not the study's own analysis. This sample is represented by about 560,000 distinct CDR3 sequences; approximately 14% of them were singletons. The biggest ten clones account for approximately 7% of the sample.

Stable Graves' hyperthyroidism was defined as no progression to ophthalmopathy during 18 months of follow-up. The hyperthyroidism patients were between 18 and 65 years old and newly diagnosed, with a disease duration of less than 2 months. Patients with uncontrolled infections, other autoimmune diseases, pregnancy or lactation were excluded. Diagnoses relied on clinical symptoms, serum thyroxine and TRAb, thyroid ultrasound and orbital computed tomography. PBMCs were isolated from approximately 10 ml of fresh peripheral blood by Ficoll-Paque density gradient centrifugation. Total RNA was extracted using Trizol reagent, and RNA quality was assessed on an Agilent 2100 Bioanalyzer. CDR1 and CDR2 (SQVTM, ANQGSEA) derive from the germline V gene. The CDR3, cysteine through phenylalanine, is 17 amino acids long. Only the CDR3 DNA is retained, 51 bases long and in frame from the first base. Trimming takes 6 bases from V and 0 bases from J, and the germline ends sit 18 bases apart.

Sequencing was done on a sample of blood. This receptor chain uses TRBV29-1 and TRBJ2-6, with TRBD2 as a weak D call on 6 bases. This clonotype was sampled from a woman aged 30 to 39 with Graves' hyperthyroidism. The CDR3 loop reads CSVRTGVTPSGANVLTF. The nucleotides read TGCAGCGTACGAACGGGGGTAACCCCCTCTGGGGCCAACGTCCTGACTTTC.